One sample yielded the 5 T cell receptor beta chains listed below, sequenced in a study of vaccination and CD4 T cells after COVID-19. Cultured CD4+ T cells had their DNA profiled by the Oncomine TCR Beta short-read assay. Once CD4+ T cells had been cultured, genomic DNA was extracted from them. TCRdb passed the PCR reads through MiXCR, listing each CDR3 protein once. The profile shows around 9,000 distinct CDR3 sequences, under 40% of them singletons. Antigen specificity for these receptors is unknown. The treatment was: roughly 10-day PBMC culture with coronavirus spike peptide pools or control peptides (ViraFEST assay). The collection of CD4+ T cells from the unexposed donor took place before the COVID-19 pandemic (2011-2018). Sequencing was carried out using CD4+ T cells from blood, cultured in vitro. These TCRs come from a human donor in good health.

Only a few counts were recorded for this clonotype. This chain uses TRBV7-3 with TRBJ2-2; 13 bases agree with TRBD2. V was clipped by 4 bases and J by 7 bases; unmatched bases: 6. From germline, CDR1 is SGHTA and CDR2 FQGTGA. The CDR3 runs 16 residues. The CDR3 is CASSSGLAGAVGELFF. The DNA for the CDR3 is TGTGCCAGCAGCTCCGGACTAGCGGGAGCGGTCGGGGAGCTGTTTTTT.

This clonotype was recorded a few times. The chain uses TRBV20-1 and TRBJ1-1; D is possibly TRBD1 (5 bases). CDR3 length equals 14 residues. The germline gives CDR1 DFQATT, CDR2 SNEGSKA (reference sequence). The V end lost 3 bases, the J end lost 4 bases, and 15 bases lay between the germline ends. CDR3 bases: TGCAGTGCTAGCCAAGGGGCGCGTGGCACTGAAGCTTTCTTT. It encodes CSASQGARGTEAFF.

The genes are TRBV10-3 and TRBJ2-1; a weak D match, TRBD2 (5 bases). Trimming shortened V by 8 bases and J by 9 bases, and 14 bases separated the two germline ends. Germline loops: CDR1 ENHRY, CDR2 SYGVKD. The CDR3 has 12 amino acids. Here the CDR3 reads CAIWGARGEQFF. CDR3 DNA sequence: TGTGCCATCTGGGGAGCGCGAGGTGAGCAGTTCTTC.

The table lists this clonotype with a few counts. This chain links TRBV7-2 with TRBJ2-5; D assignment may be TRBD1 or TRBD2 (7 bases each). This CDR3 is 17 amino acids long. CDR1 SGHTA and CDR2 FQGNSA come from the germline V gene. Trimming removed 6 bases at V and 1 base at J, with 21 bases between. CDR3 protein: CASSRQGGGGSQETQYF. Written as DNA, the CDR3 is TGTGCCAGCAGTCGACAGGGAGGGGGCGGTTCCCAAGAGACCCAGTACTTC.

The gene calls are TRBV7-2 and TRBJ1-5; D perhaps matches TRBD1 (5 bases). Germline V gene sequence: CDR1 SGHTA, CDR2 FQGNSA. The V and J ends lost 1 base and 7 bases respectively, with 20 bases between them. The length of the CDR3 is 17 residues. CDR3 region: CASSLVPPGMGFQPQHF. The DNA for the CDR3 is TGTGCCAGCAGCTTAGTCCCCCCAGGGATGGGGTTCCAGCCCCAGCATTTT.